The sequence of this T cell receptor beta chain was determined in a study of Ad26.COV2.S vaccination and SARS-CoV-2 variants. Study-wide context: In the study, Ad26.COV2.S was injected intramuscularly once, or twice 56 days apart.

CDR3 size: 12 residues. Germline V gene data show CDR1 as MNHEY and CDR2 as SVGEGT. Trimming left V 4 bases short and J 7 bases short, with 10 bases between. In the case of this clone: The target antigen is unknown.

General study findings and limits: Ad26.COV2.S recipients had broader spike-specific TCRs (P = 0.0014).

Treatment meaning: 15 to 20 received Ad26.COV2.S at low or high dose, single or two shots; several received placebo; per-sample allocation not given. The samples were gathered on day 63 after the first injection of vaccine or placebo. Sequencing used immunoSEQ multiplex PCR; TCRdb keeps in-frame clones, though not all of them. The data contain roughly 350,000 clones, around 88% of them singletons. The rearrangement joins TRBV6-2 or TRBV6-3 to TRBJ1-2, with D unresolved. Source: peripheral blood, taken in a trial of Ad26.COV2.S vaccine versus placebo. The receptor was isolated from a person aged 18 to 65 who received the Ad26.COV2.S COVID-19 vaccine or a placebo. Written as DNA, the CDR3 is TGTGCCAGCAGTTTCGACCGGACTGGCTACACCTTC. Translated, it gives CASSFDRTGYTF.